This is a list of T cell receptor beta chains from one sample in a study of blood T cells in healthy people across ages. Via MiXCR, TCRdb re-called the 5' RACE reads, giving one row per CDR3 protein. The sample includes some 750,000 distinct CDR3 sequences, 22% of them seen just once. The sequencing input was blood. Receptor source: a man between 65 and 85 years old in good health. The CDR3 runs from the conserved cysteine through the conserved F or W. A D gene is named only where the DNA matches it firmly. Part of the rows lack a size; the others show once, few, many or a class for expanded clones.

j_gene | abundance | d_gene | v_gene | CDR3nt | CDR3aa
TRBJ1-2 | . | TRBD1 | TRBV20-1 | TGCAGTGCTAGAGGTGGAGGCAGGGGGCAAAACTATGGCTACACCTTC | CSARGGGRGQNYGYTF
TRBJ2-1 | . | . | TRBV20-1 | TGCAGTGCTCTCCGCCCGAGCGGCGGGTACAATGAGCAGTTCTTC | CSALRPSGGYNEQFF
TRBJ2-3 | . | . | TRBV11-1 | TGTGCCAGCAGCAGGGACACCGACGTTAGCACAGATACGCAGTATTTT | CASSRDTDVSTDTQYF
TRBJ2-5 | . | . | TRBV12-3/TRBV12-4 | TGTGCCAGCAGTTTGGCTCGAGCCCTAGAGCAGTACTTC | CASSLARALEQYF
TRBJ2-7 | many | TRBD1 | TRBV27 | TGTGCCAGCAGTGGGACAGGCGCGCGCGAGCAGTACTTC | CASSGTGAREQYF
TRBJ2-1 | . | . | TRBV4-3 | TGCGCCAGCAGCCAAGATAAATTGCGAGGGAATGAGCAGTTCTTC | CASSQDKLRGNEQFF
TRBJ1-2 | . | . | TRBV6-5 | TGTGCCAGCAGTTACTCGGGACCAGGAGGGTACACCTTC | CASSYSGPGGYTF
TRBJ2-1 | few | . | TRBV11-2 | TGTGCCAGCAGCTCTCGTGGGGAATACAATGAGCAGTTCTTC | CASSSRGEYNEQFF
TRBJ1-1 | . | TRBD1 | TRBV29-1 | TGCAGCGTTGGCCGGACAGGGAAAAACACTGAAGCTTTCTTT | CSVGRTGKNTEAFF
TRBJ2-3 | . | . | TRBV7-9 | TGTGCCAGCAGACCTTGGGACGGCTCCTCCTCAGATACGCAGTATTTT | CASRPWDGSSSDTQYF
TRBJ2-6 | . | TRBD2 | TRBV5-1 | TGCGCCAGCAGCTTGTATTCTCTAGCGGGAGATCCAGGGGCCAACGTCCTGACTTTC | CASSLYSLAGDPGANVLTF
TRBJ2-6 | . | . | TRBV5-6 | TGTGCCAGCAGCTTGTATGGTAGTGGGGCCAACGTCCTGACTTTC | CASSLYGSGANVLTF
TRBJ2-4 | . | . | TRBV6-4 | TGTGCCAGCATCGAGGGCATAGCCAAAAACATTCAGTACTTC | CASIEGIAKNIQYF
TRBJ2-7 | . | TRBD1 | TRBV2 | TGTGCCAGCAGTCGACAGGGAACCTGCGAGCAGTACTTC | CASSRQGTCEQYF
TRBJ1-1 | . | . | TRBV11-2 | TGTGCCAGCAGCTTAACTGCGGCGTTAATGAACACTGAAGCTTTCTTT | CASSLTAALMNTEAFF
TRBJ2-6 | . | . | TRBV18 | TGTGCCAGCTCACCACCCCCAGGTCAGTTCTCTGGGGCCAACGCCCTGACTTTC | CASSPPPGQFSGANALTF
TRBJ2-3 | few | . | TRBV27 | TGTGCCAGCAGGGGGCCAGGAGATACGCAGTATTTT | CASRGPGDTQYF
TRBJ1-1 | . | . | TRBV2 | TGTGCCAGCAGCCTTTTTACATCGAACACTGAAGCTTTCTTT | CASSLFTSNTEAFF
TRBJ1-2 | . | . | TRBV29-1 | TGCAGCGTTGAAAAGTCCAGGGCTAAATATGGCTACACCTTC | CSVEKSRAKYGYTF
TRBJ2-5 | few | TRBD2 | TRBV4-2 | TGTGCCAGCAGCCAAGATAGGGGAGCGGGGGCAGAGACCCAGTACTTC | CASSQDRGAGAETQYF
TRBJ1-2 | . | . | TRBV20-1 | TGCAGTGCTAGAATTAAGACAGGCTACTATGGCTACACCTTC | CSARIKTGYYGYTF
TRBJ1-2 | . | . | TRBV20-1 | TGCAGTGCTAGAGATCTGATACGGTTTAGTCATGGCTACACCTTC | CSARDLIRFSHGYTF
TRBJ2-3 | . | . | TRBV20-1 | TGCAGTGCTAGACTACAGCTAGGCACAGATACGCAGTATTTT | CSARLQLGTDTQYF
TRBJ1-2 | few | . | TRBV5-5 | TGTGCCAGCAGCTTGGCGGGGAGAGGGCGGGTTAACTATGGCTACACCTTC | CASSLAGRGRVNYGYTF
TRBJ1-5 | . | . | TRBV20-1 | TGCAGTGCGAAAACTTATAGCAATCAGCCCCAGCATTTT | CSAKTYSNQPQHF
TRBJ2-5 | few | TRBD1 | TRBV12-3/TRBV12-4 | TGTGCCAGCAGTCGACAGGGAGAAGAGACCCAGTACTTC | CASSRQGEETQYF
TRBJ1-6 | few | . | TRBV7-3 | TGTGCCAGCAGCTTAGGGAATAATTCACCCCTCCACTTT | CASSLGNNSPLHF
TRBJ2-2 | many | TRBD1 | TRBV11-2 | TGTGCCAGCAGCTTAGGGACAGGGAGAACCGGGGAGCTGTTTTTT | CASSLGTGRTGELFF
TRBJ1-2 | few | . | TRBV14 | TGTGCCAGCAGCCAAGATCCGTACAGCAGAGATGGCTACACCTTC | CASSQDPYSRDGYTF
TRBJ2-3 | many | . | TRBV5-1 | TGCGCCAGCAGCTTCAGGGCGGGGTTTACAGATACGCAGTATTTT | CASSFRAGFTDTQYF
TRBJ1-4 | few | . | TRBV6-1 | TGTGCCAGCAGTGTCCAGGGAAATGAAAAACTGTTTTTT | CASSVQGNEKLFF
TRBJ2-1 | . | . | TRBV7-3 | TGTGCCAGCAGCTCTGGGACTTCTACGCAGTTCTTC | CASSSGTSTQFF
TRBJ2-5 | few | TRBD2 | TRBV12-3/TRBV12-4 | TGTGCCAGCAGTTTTGGGACCGGGACTATGTGGCCCCAGTACTTC | CASSFGTGTMWPQYF
TRBJ2-3 | few | TRBD2 | TRBV6-6 | TGTGCCAGCAGTTACCCTGGACTAGCGGGAGCGGATACGCAGTATTTT | CASSYPGLAGADTQYF
TRBJ1-2 | many | . | TRBV29-1 | TGCAGCGTTGAAGACGGTGACGGCTATGGCTACACCTTC | CSVEDGDGYGYTF
TRBJ1-3 | . | . | TRBV12-3/TRBV12-4 | TGTGCCAGCAACCCGGGGGGGTTGGGAAACACCATATATTTT | CASNPGGLGNTIYF
TRBJ1-4 | once | . | TRBV4-1 | TGCGCCAGCAGCCAAGATAGAACTGAAAAACTGTTTTTT | CASSQDRTEKLFF
TRBJ2-1 | few | . | TRBV19 | TGTGCCAGTAGCCCGTGGGCGAACGGCGACAATGAGCAGTTCTTC | CASSPWANGDNEQFF
TRBJ2-1 | few | TRBD1 | TRBV7-8 | TGTGCCAGCAGCTTAAAACAGGGGCCCATTGGGGAGCAGTTCTTC | CASSLKQGPIGEQFF
TRBJ2-3 | many | TRBD2 | TRBV20-1 | TGCAGTGCTCGACTAGCGGGGAGCACAGATACGCAGTATTTT | CSARLAGSTDTQYF
TRBJ2-4 | . | . | TRBV28 | TGTGCCAGCACCCCAGGCAGCATTGGGGACATTCAGTACTTC | CASTPGSIGDIQYF
TRBJ2-3 | few | TRBD2 | TRBV7-2 | TGTGCCAGCAGCTTAGCCGGGACTAGCAGTTACACAGATACGCAGTATTTT | CASSLAGTSSYTDTQYF
TRBJ1-2 | few | . | TRBV18 | TGTGCCAGCTCACCACGGCACGGAGTATATGGCTACACCTTC | CASSPRHGVYGYTF
TRBJ2-5 | few | . | TRBV11-2 | TGTGCCAGCAGCTTACAAAGTGGATTGGAGGGAGAGACCCAGTACTTC | CASSLQSGLEGETQYF
TRBJ2-1 | . | TRBD2 | TRBV20-1 | TGCAGTGCTAGAGATAAGCCCGCGACTAGCGGGGGGAATGAGCAGTTCTTC | CSARDKPATSGGNEQFF
TRBJ2-1 | . | . | TRBV11-3 | TGTGCCAGCAGCTCGCTAAGTCGGCGGGTCTACAATGAGCAGTTCTTC | CASSSLSRRVYNEQFF
TRBJ1-2 | few | . | TRBV25-1 | TGTGCCAGCAGTTCAGTGGTTAATGGCTACACCTTC | CASSSVVNGYTF
TRBJ1-4 | . | . | TRBV5-1 | TGCGCCAGCAGCTTGGATAACGACAGGTCTGGCTCTCTCGAAAAACTGTTTTTT | CASSLDNDRSGSLEKLFF
TRBJ2-5 | few | TRBD2 | TRBV5-1 | TGCGCCAGCAGCTTGGAGGTAGCGGGGGCCGAAGAGACCCAGTACTTC | CASSLEVAGAEETQYF
TRBJ2-3 | few | . | TRBV19 | TGTGCCAGCTCGGACTTTAGCACAGATACGCAGTATTTT | CASSDFSTDTQYF
TRBJ1-4 | few | . | TRBV5-6 | TGTGCCAGCAGCTTGCGGGACGCCGGCCTTAATGAAAAACTGTTTTTT | CASSLRDAGLNEKLFF
TRBJ2-3 | . | . | TRBV6-5 | TGTGCCAGCAGTTACTCGACTGCCGCAGATACGCAGTATTTT | CASSYSTAADTQYF
TRBJ1-2 | . | . | TRBV3-1 | TGTGCCAGCAGCCAATTCCTCCGGGTCAGCTATGGCTACACCTTC | CASSQFLRVSYGYTF
TRBJ2-3 | few | TRBD2 | TRBV30 | TGTGCCTGGAGTCCTAGCGGGAGAACAGATACGCAGTATTTT | CAWSPSGRTDTQYF
TRBJ2-7 | . | TRBD2 | TRBV6-2/TRBV6-3 | TGTGCCAGCAGACGAGCGGGGGACTACGAGCAGTACTTC | CASRRAGDYEQYF